The 21 T cell receptor beta chains reported below all come from one sample, sequenced in a study of cytomegalovirus exposure and HLA in healthy donors. Use of 60 Vbeta and 13 Jbeta primers characterized the PCR. Clones were sequenced by immunoSEQ multiplex PCR, and TCRdb holds only the in-frame ones, with some missing. In the table there are roughly 160,000 clones, around 80% of which are singletons. Sequencing was done on a sample of PBMCs. Source of these receptors: a man in his forties in good health and CMV-seronegative.

This CDR3 reads CASIRARMNTEAFF. CDR3 in DNA: TGTGCCAGCATCAGGGCCAGAATGAACACTGAAGCTTTCTTT. This chain joins TRBV28 and TRBJ1-1, with D possibly being TRBD1 (5 bases). Looked up from germline, CDR1 is MDHEN and CDR2 is SYDVKM. The CDR3 consists of 14 residues. Deletions cut 7 bases from V and 0 bases from J, with 12 bases between. The full variable domain, its missing parts supplied by reference TRBV28 and TRBJ1-1, is DVKVTQSSRYLVKRTGEKVFLECVQDMDHENMFWYRQDPGLGLRLIYFSYDVKMKEKGDIPEGYSVSREKKERFSLILESASTNQTSMYLCASIRARMNTEAFFGQGTRLTVV.

V usage is TRBV6-1 and J usage is TRBJ2-7; a possible D gene is TRBD1 (5 bases). The germline gives CDR1 MNHNS, CDR2 SASEGT. V dropped 6 bases and J dropped 3 bases, with 18 bases sitting between them. The CDR3 runs 15 residues. Here the CDR3 DNA reads TGTGCCAGCAGGGAACTTGACAGTATGCTCTACGAGCAGTACTTC. Its protein is CASRELDSMLYEQYF.

This chain joins TRBV10-1 and TRBJ1-5; TRBD1 matches at 8 bases. The CDR3 sequence is 15 residues long. Unmatched junction bases numbered 0, after V lost 0 bases and J lost 2 bases. The germline gives CDR1 WNHNN, CDR2 SYGVQD (reference sequence). As DNA, the CDR3 is TGCGCCAGCAGTGAGTCGGGACAGGGCAATCAGCCCCAGCATTTT. It specifies CASSESGQGNQPQHF.

This chain links TRBV27 with TRBJ1-1; 11 bases fit TRBD1. After removal of 5 bases from V and 3 bases from J, the junction contained 5 bases not matched to a gene. Looked up from germline, CDR1 is MNHEY and CDR2 is SMNVEV (reference sequence). The CDR3 is 15 amino acids. CDR3 sequence: CASSIGQGAYTEAFF. The DNA for the CDR3 is TGTGCCAGCAGTATCGGACAGGGGGCTTACACTGAAGCTTTCTTT.

As for this clone: It is likely a read error, because the conserved phenylalanine at the end of the CDR3 is missing. The V call is TRBV30, the J call TRBJ1-4; 8 bases agree with TRBD1. CDR1 and CDR2 from the germline V gene are GTSNPN and SVGIG (reference sequence). J gave up 3 bases and V 0 bases, and 3 bases lay outside the gene matches. The CDR3 covers 15 residues. The CDR3 sequence is CAWSVPTGANEKLFS. The CDR3 region has the DNA TGTGCCTGGAGTGTCCCGACAGGGGCTAATGAAAAACTGTTTTCT.

The rearrangement joins TRBV11-3 to TRBJ2-7; weak D call: TRBD2 (5 bases). Between the trimmed V and J ends, which lost 5 bases and 4 bases, there was a span of 9 bases. The length of the CDR3 is 12 residues. CDR1 and CDR2 from the germline V gene are SGHNT and YENEEA. The CDR3 nucleotides read TGTGCCAGCAGCCTCATAGCGTACGAGCAGTACTTC. Its protein is CASSLIAYEQYF.

This rearrangement joins TRBV6-6 to TRBJ2-5, with TRBD1 matching over 7 bases. The trim removed 1 base at V and 2 bases at J, leaving 1 base unmatched. CDR3 length: 14 amino acids. Germline CDR1 is MNHNY and CDR2 is SVGAGI (reference sequence). This CDR3 reads CASSYWGQQETQYF. As DNA, the CDR3 is TGTGCCAGCAGTTACTGGGGACAGCAAGAGACCCAGTACTTC.

This chain joins TRBV5-4 and TRBJ2-3, with D perhaps matching TRBD1 (6 bases). Germline lookup yields CDR1 SGHNT and CDR2 YYREEE (reference sequence). V was shortened by 2 bases and J by 2 bases, with 12 bases between the two germline ends. The CDR3 sequence is 15 residues long. The CDR3 nucleotides are TGTGCCAGCAGCTTACCAGGGGCGTACACAGATACGCAGTATTTT. It specifies CASSLPGAYTDTQYF.

V usage is TRBV5-6 and J usage is TRBJ2-7, with D tentatively TRBD1 (5 bases). The germline V gene has CDR1 SGHDT and CDR2 YYEEEE. The ends were cut back, 2 bases at V and 6 bases at J, with 9 bases in the middle. The length of the CDR3 is 12 residues. Here the CDR3 reads CASSFGRAEQYF. In DNA, the CDR3 is TGTGCCAGCAGCTTCGGCAGGGCCGAGCAGTACTTC. Full variable domain (missing parts from reference TRBV5-6 and TRBJ2-7): DAGVTQSPTHLIKTRGQQVTLRCSPKSGHDTVSWYQQALGQGPQFIFQYYEEEERQRGNFPDRFSGHQFPNYSSELNVNALLLGDSALYLCASSFGRAEQYFGPGTRLTVT.

This chain joins TRBV9 and TRBJ1-5; D is uncertain. V was cut by 0 bases and J by 4 bases, with 5 bases left in between. The CDR3 extends over 13 amino acids. The germline CDR1 and CDR2 sequences are SGDLS and YYNGEE. The CDR3 protein is CASSVGSNQPQHF. The DNA of the CDR3 is TGTGCCAGCAGCGTAGGTTCAAATCAGCCCCAGCATTTT.

This clone was seen just once. V gene TRBV18 combines with J gene TRBJ2-1; 8 bases align to TRBD1. Per the germline V gene, CDR1 is KGHSH and CDR2 is LQKENI. V shed 4 bases and J 6 bases; nucleotides not matched to a gene: 5. The CDR3 extends over 14 amino acids. Written as DNA, the CDR3 is TGTGCCAGCTCACGACAGGGGAGAAGCAATGAGCAGTTCTTC. Encoded protein: CASSRQGRSNEQFF.

The rearrangement uses TRBV18 and TRBJ2-2, with D maybe TRBD1 (6 bases). Germline loops: CDR1 KGHSH, CDR2 LQKENI. Deletions cut 0 bases from V and 4 bases from J, with 15 bases between. This CDR3 is built from 17 residues. In nucleotides, the CDR3 is TGTGCCAGCTCACCACCTTGGACAGAAACTCCCACCGGGGAGCTGTTTTTT. Amino acid sequence: CASSPPWTETPTGELFF.

In this sample, this clone turned up a few times. The V and J genes are TRBV6-5 and TRBJ2-7, with D perhaps matching TRBD1 (6 bases). The germline gives CDR1 MNHEY, CDR2 SVGAGI. V was trimmed by 5 bases and J by 3 bases, leaving 14 bases between them. The CDR3 runs 14 residues. CDR3 coding DNA: TGTGCCAGCAGTGAACAGGGTTATCTCTACGAGCAGTACTTC. Its protein product is CASSEQGYLYEQYF.

The chain couples TRBV18 to TRBJ1-2; D might be TRBD1 (5 bases). The V and J ends lost 4 bases and 4 bases respectively, with 19 bases between them. CDR3 size: 16 residues. CDR1 is KGHSH, CDR2 LQKENI, per germline. The CDR3: CASSLDQGGMSYGYTF. CDR3 in DNA: TGTGCCAGCTCACTAGATCAGGGCGGAATGAGCTATGGCTACACCTTC. Drawing the rest from reference TRBV18 and TRBJ1-2, the complete variable domain is NAGVMQNPRHLVRRRGQEARLRCSPMKGHSHVYWYRQLPEEGLKFMVYLQKENIIDESGMPKERFSAEFPKEGPSILRIQQVVRGDSAAYFCASSLDQGGMSYGYTFGSGTRLTVV.

The chain joins TRBV6-4 to TRBJ2-1; TRBD2 is a possible D gene (5 bases). This CDR3 is built from 14 residues. Germline V gene lookup returns CDR1 MRHNA and CDR2 SNTAGT. V was shortened by 4 bases and J by 7 bases, with 14 bases between the two germline ends. CDR3 nucleotide sequence: TGTGCCAGCAGTGCCTACCGGGAACCGAATGAGCAGTTCTTC. Translated, it gives CASSAYREPNEQFF.

The V call is TRBV5-1, the J call TRBJ2-5; a weak D match, TRBD1 (6 bases). The ends were cut back, 0 bases at V and 1 base at J, with 7 bases in the middle. The CDR3 extends over 14 amino acids. Germline-derived CDR1 and CDR2 are SGHRS and YFSETQ. CDR3 protein: CASSLGTVQETQYF. The CDR3 DNA is TGCGCCAGCAGCTTGGGGACAGTCCAAGAGACCCAGTACTTC.

Of note for this clone: Its ends do not fully match the called genes, so a read error is possible. This chain connects TRBV11-2 to TRBJ2-6; 12 bases are shared with TRBD1. The germline V gene encodes CDR1 SGHAT and CDR2 FQNNGV. The CDR3 has 20 residues. CDR3 DNA: TGTGCCAGCAGCTTAGATCCGGGACAGGGGGCGCAGTCTGGGGCCAACGGCCTGACTTTC. Its protein product is CASSLDPGQGAQSGANGLTF.

The chain combines TRBV7-9 with TRBJ1-2; D may be TRBD1 (5 bases). Between the trimmed V and J ends, which lost 6 bases and 4 bases, there was a span of 15 bases. The germline CDR1 and CDR2 sequences are SEHNR and FQNEAQ (reference sequence). This CDR3 contains 14 residues. CDR3 in DNA: TGTGCCAGCAGAGGGCCCACCGGGGGCTATGGCTACACCTTC. It yields the protein CASRGPTGGYGYTF. Looking up the rest from reference TRBV7-9 and TRBJ1-2 gives the full variable domain: DTGVSQNPRHKITKRGQNVTFRCDPISEHNRLYWYRQTLGQGPEFLTYFQNEAQLEKSRLLSDRFSAERPKGSFSTLEIQRTEQGDSAMYLCASRGPTGGYGYTFGSGTRLTVV.

Turning to this clone: At one boundary the junction diverges from the germline segment, which might be a read error. The chain employs TRBV29-1 and TRBJ2-5; D is perhaps TRBD2 (5 bases). CDR1 is SQVTM and CDR2 is ANQGSEA in the germline V gene. This CDR3 region has 11 residues. The CDR3 nucleotides are TGCAGCGCTGAAACGGGGGAGACCCAGTACTTC. It is translated as CSAETGETQYF. Looking up the rest from reference TRBV29-1 and TRBJ2-5 gives the full variable domain: SAVISQKPSRDICQRGTSLTIQCQVDSQVTMMFWYRQQPGQSLTLIATANQGSEATYESGFVIDKFPISRPNLTFSTLTVSNMSPEDSSIYLCSAETGETQYFGPGTRLLVL.

The chain joins TRBV7-2 to TRBJ1-1; TRBD1 aligns across 7 bases. Germline CDR1 is SGHTA and CDR2 is FQGNSA. The CDR3 covers 15 residues. V shed 5 bases and J 2 bases; nucleotides not matched to a gene: 8. The CDR3: CASSPQDRLNTEAFF. In DNA form, the CDR3 reads TGTGCCAGCAGCCCGCAGGACAGGCTAAACACTGAAGCTTTCTTT.

The rearrangement uses TRBV27 and TRBJ1-1; TRBD1 matches 7 bases. V was pared by 6 bases and J by 0 bases, with 16 bases of the junction left unmatched. The CDR3 has 18 amino acids. Germline V CDR1 and CDR2: MNHEY, SMNVEV (reference sequence). Written as DNA, the CDR3 is TGTGCCAGCAGACCGTCCCCAGGGGGTAATCTCCTGAACACTGAAGCTTTCTTT. Translated: CASRPSPGGNLLNTEAFF.